This TCR beta chain came from a study of T-cell memory formation after mild COVID-19. This CDR3 has 13 residues. Germline V gene sequence: CDR1 DFQATT, CDR2 SNEGSKA (reference sequence). Trimming took 5 bases from V and 5 from J, leaving 15 bases between them. This clonotype was seen a handful of times. Its matching antigen is unknown. TCRdb re-called the 5' RACE reads through MiXCR, storing one row per CDR3 protein. The data hold around 200,000 distinct CDR3 sequences, with approximately 17% observed a single time. The study, taken as a whole, reports: Of the contracting clones, CD4+ ones lay mainly in CM and EM, and CD8+ ones in EMRA. There was a balanced CD4/CD8 profile in clones contracting day 15 to 85, and later expanders leaned CD4+.

This TCR derives from a man between 18 and 29 years old who had mild COVID-19 (a few samples of this study predate the infection). Cell type and time point are not known. The sample was PBMCs or a T cell subset sorted from them (not recorded which). This chain links TRBV20-1 with TRBJ2-5; D gene unclear. CDR3: CSAGEMTGETQYF. The CDR3 nucleotides are TGCAGTGCTGGCGAAATGACGGGCGAGACCCAGTACTTC.